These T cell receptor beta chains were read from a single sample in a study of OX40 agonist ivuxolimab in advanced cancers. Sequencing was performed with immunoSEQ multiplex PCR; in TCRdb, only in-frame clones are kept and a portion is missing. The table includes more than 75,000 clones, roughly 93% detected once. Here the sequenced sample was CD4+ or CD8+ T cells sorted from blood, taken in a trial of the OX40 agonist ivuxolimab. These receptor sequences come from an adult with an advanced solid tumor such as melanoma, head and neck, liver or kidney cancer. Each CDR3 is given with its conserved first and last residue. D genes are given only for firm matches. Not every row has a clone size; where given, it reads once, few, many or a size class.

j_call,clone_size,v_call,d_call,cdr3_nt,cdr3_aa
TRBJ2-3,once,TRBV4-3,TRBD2,TGCGCCAGCAGCCACCTTCTAGCGGGGGGGCCGAGAGATACGCAGTATTTT,CASSHLLAGGPRDTQYF
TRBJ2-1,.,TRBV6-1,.,TGTGCCAGCAGATCTCTTGACAGAAATGAGCAGTTCTTC,CASRSLDRNEQFF
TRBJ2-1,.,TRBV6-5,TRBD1,TGTGCCAGCAGTTTATGGGAGACAGGGGTACTGGGGGAGCAGTTCTTC,CASSLWETGVLGEQFF
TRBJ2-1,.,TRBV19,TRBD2,TGTGCCAGTACGCGGGCTAGCGGGGGGCGGGTTGAGCAGTTCTTC,CASTRASGGRVEQFF
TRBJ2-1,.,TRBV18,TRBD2,TGTGCCAGCTCACCACCCCCGGGAGGGTCGCACAATGAGCAGTTCTTC,CASSPPPGGSHNEQFF
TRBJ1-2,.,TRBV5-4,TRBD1,TGTGCCAGCAGGCCGGACAGGGGACGGTATGGCTACACCTTC,CASRPDRGRYGYTF
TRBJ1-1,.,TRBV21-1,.,TGTGCCAGCACCAGGGGTTGGGGAATCACTCCCGTCGGGACTGAAGCTTTCTTT,CASTRGWGITPVGTEAFF
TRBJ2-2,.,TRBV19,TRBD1,TGTGCCAGCAACCAGGGACAGGGGATGGTCGGCGACACCGGGGAGCTGTTTTTT,CASNQGQGMVGDTGELFF
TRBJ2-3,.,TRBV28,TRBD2,TGTGCCAGCAGTTTAGGGCGGGGGGGCCCGGCAGATACGCAGTATTTT,CASSLGRGGPADTQYF
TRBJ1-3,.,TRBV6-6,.,TGTGCCAGCAGTTCTCCTGAGAGCTCTGGAAACACCATATATTTT,CASSSPESSGNTIYF
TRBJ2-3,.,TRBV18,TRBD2,TGTGCCAGCTCACCACCGGGTAGCGGGAGCCATGTGGGGACAGATACGCAGTATTTT,CASSPPGSGSHVGTDTQYF
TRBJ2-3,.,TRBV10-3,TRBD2,TGTGCCATCAGTGAGTCGGGACTAGTCACAGATACGCAGTATTTT,CAISESGLVTDTQYF
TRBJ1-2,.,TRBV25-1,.,TGTGCCAGCAGTGAAATTAACGCTAACTATGGCTACACCTTC,CASSEINANYGYTF
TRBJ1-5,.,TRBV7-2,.,TGTGCCAGCAGCACGGACAGCTTCCAGCCCCAGCATTTT,CASSTDSFQPQHF
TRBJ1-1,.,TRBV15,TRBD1,TGTGCCACCAGCAGGCCACAGGGGGTGAACACTGAAGCTTTCTTT,CATSRPQGVNTEAFF
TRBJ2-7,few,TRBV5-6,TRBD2,TGTGCCAGCAGCCCGTGGCGGGAGGGAAACTACGAGCAGTACTTC,CASSPWREGNYEQYF
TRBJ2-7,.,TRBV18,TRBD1,TGTGCCAGCTCCCGGACAGGCTACGAGCAGTACTTC,CASSRTGYEQYF
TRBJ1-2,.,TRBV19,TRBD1,TGTGCCAGTAGTGACCGGACAGGGGGATCTGGCTACACCTTC,CASSDRTGGSGYTF
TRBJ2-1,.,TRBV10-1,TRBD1,TGCGCCAGCAGTGGAGGGACAGTACCAGTCAATGAGCAGTTCTTC,CASSGGTVPVNEQFF
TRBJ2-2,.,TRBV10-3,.,TGTGCCATCAGTGGACAGGAAACCGGGGAGCTGTTTTTT,CAISGQETGELFF
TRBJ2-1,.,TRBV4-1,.,TGCGCCAGCAGCCAAGTTGCGGGGGCGGCCGGCGGTGAGCAGTTCTTC,CASSQVAGAAGGEQFF
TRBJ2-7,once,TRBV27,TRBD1,TGTGCCAGCGGACAGGGCATAACCTACGAGCAGTACTTC,CASGQGITYEQYF
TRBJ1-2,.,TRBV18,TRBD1,TGTGCCAGCTCACCTGGGCAGGGGGTCTTTGGCTACACCTTC,CASSPGQGVFGYTF
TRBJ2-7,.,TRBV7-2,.,TGTGCCAGCAGCCCCCAGGGAGCCGAGCAGTACTTC,CASSPQGAEQYF
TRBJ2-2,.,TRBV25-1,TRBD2,TGTGCCAGCAGTGAATTCCTAGCGGGAGGAGAAGGGGAGCTGTTTTTT,CASSEFLAGGEGELFF
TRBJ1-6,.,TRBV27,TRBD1,TGTGCCAGCAGTTTCACGACAGGGGCTAATTCACCCCTCCACTTT,CASSFTTGANSPLHF
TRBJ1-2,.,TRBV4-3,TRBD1,TGCGCCAGCAGCCAAGCCGGGACAGGGTTCGGTGGCTACACCTTC,CASSQAGTGFGGYTF
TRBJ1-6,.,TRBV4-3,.,TGCGCCAGCAGCCAAGATTCACGGGATTCACCCCTCCACTTT,CASSQDSRDSPLHF
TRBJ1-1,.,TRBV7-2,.,TGTGCCAGCAGCTCTGGGACGGCCGCCACTGAAGCTTTCTTT,CASSSGTAATEAFF
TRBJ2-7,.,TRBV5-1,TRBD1,TGCGCCAGCAGCGCACAGGGGGCTGACGAGCAGTACTTC,CASSAQGADEQYF
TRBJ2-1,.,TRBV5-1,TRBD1,TGCGCCAGCAGCACGGGACAGTGGTATGAGCAGTTCTTC,CASSTGQWYEQFF
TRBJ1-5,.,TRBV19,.,TGTGCCAGTAGCTGGGGGGCATTCCCTAGCAATCAGCCCCAGCATTTT,CASSWGAFPSNQPQHF
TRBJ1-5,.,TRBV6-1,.,TGTGCCAGCAGTGGTAGGGGCGAGGGGGTGCAGCCCCAGCATTTT,CASSGRGEGVQPQHF
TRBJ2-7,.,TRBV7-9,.,TGTGCCAGCAGCTTAAAACAAACCGACTACGAGCAGTACTTC,CASSLKQTDYEQYF
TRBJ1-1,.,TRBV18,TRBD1,TGTGCCAGCTCACCCCGGGACAGGGAAGGAGGAACTGAAGCTTTCTTT,CASSPRDREGGTEAFF
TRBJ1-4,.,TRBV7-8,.,TGTGCCAGCAGCCAGCTATTGGGAGGTGAAAAACTGTTTTTT,CASSQLLGGEKLFF
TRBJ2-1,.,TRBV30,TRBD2,TGTGCCTGGAGAAAAGTAGCGGGGGGGCTCAGCCTCCACAATGAGCAGTTCTTC,CAWRKVAGGLSLHNEQFF
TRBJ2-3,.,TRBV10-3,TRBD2,TGTGCCATCAGTGAGTCAGCGGGAGGGACGCAGTATTTT,CAISESAGGTQYF
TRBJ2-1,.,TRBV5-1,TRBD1,TGCGCCAGCAGCTTGACAGGGGGCAGCGGCAATGAGCAGTTCTTC,CASSLTGGSGNEQFF
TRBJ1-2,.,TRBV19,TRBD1,TGTGCCAGTAGTATAGGCCTCCGGACAGGCGACTTGATAGGCTATGGCTACACCTTC,CASSIGLRTGDLIGYGYTF
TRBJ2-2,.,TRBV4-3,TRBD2,TGCGCCAGCAGCCAAGATCGACTAGCGGGGGCAAGCAACACCGGGGAGCTGTTTTTT,CASSQDRLAGASNTGELFF
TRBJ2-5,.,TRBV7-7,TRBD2,TGTGCCAGCAGCTCCGGGACTAGCGGGACGGGAGAGACCCAGTACTTC,CASSSGTSGTGETQYF
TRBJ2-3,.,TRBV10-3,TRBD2,TGTGCCATCAGCTGGACTAGAGGCACAGATACGCAGTATTTT,CAISWTRGTDTQYF
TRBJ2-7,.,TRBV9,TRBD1,TGTGCCAGCAGCGTGGGCGGACAGGCTCGCGAGCAGTACTTC,CASSVGGQAREQYF
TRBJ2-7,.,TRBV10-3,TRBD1,TGTGCCATCAGTGAGGGGGGACAGGGGTCCCACGAGCAGTACTTC,CAISEGGQGSHEQYF
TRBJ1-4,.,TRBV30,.,TGTGCCTGGAGTGGCCGGGACGGTGCAACTAATGAAAAACTGTTTTTT,CAWSGRDGATNEKLFF
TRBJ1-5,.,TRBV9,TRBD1,TGTGCCAGCAGCCCGGGACAGGGTAATCAGAATCAGCCCCAGCATTTT,CASSPGQGNQNQPQHF
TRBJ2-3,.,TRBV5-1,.,TGCGCCAGCAGCGGGGGACTTTTTACTACAGATACGCAGTATTTT,CASSGGLFTTDTQYF
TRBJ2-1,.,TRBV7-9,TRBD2,TGTGCCAGCAAGGGGATAGCGGGGGGCTCAGGAGAGCAGTTCTTC,CASKGIAGGSGEQFF
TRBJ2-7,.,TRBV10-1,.,TGCGCCAGCAGGAGTGTCACTCAGGGTCACGAGCAGTACTTC,CASRSVTQGHEQYF
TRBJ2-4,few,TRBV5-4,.,TGTGCCAGCAGCTTGGCCGGGGCCGGGAACATTCAGTACTTC,CASSLAGAGNIQYF